This T cell receptor beta chain was captured by sequencing in a study of T-cell reconstitution after alpha-beta-depleted transplantation in children. The sample holds many counts of this clonotype. The TCRbeta library incorporated unique molecular identifiers. TCRdb fed the PCR reads into MiXCR, producing one record per CDR3 protein. The table includes approximately 250,000 distinct CDR3 sequences, around 9.7% detected once. The CDR3 consists of 16 residues. In germline, CDR1 is SGHRS, CDR2 YFSETQ. V was pared by 5 bases and J by 4 bases, with 13 bases of the junction left unmatched. The TCR comes from a human donor who donated a stem cell graft to a child with SCID. The chain is built from TRBV5-1 and TRBJ2-7; 9 bases are shared with TRBD1. The source was PBMCs from the stem cell graft donor, collected from the stem cell graft. CDR3 sequence reads: CASRHNTGGADYEQYF. Here the CDR3 DNA reads TGCGCCAGCAGGCACAATACAGGGGGCGCAGATTACGAGCAGTACTTC.